Given below is one TCR beta chain in context. Its specificity is not known. The data were obtained in a study of T cell repertoires in cytomegalovirus infection. In the study overall: Well-studied HLA-B-restricted epitopes and recently identified HLA-C-restricted epitopes of CMV were both used in the study. In public TCR beta signatures, there were indications of both CMV infection and matching HLA type.

MiXCR was run by TCRdb on the reads, yielding one entry per CDR3 protein. The sample has around 71,000 distinct CDR3 sequences; 35% to 45% are singletons. Germline CDR1 is SGDLS and CDR2 is YYNGEE. Trimming took off 4 bases at V and 2 bases at J, with 14 bases between the two ends. The CDR3 extends over 15 amino acids. Study-level findings and limits: Summed public TCR beta family frequency identified CMV carriers bearing the relevant HLA. The ex vivo response was dominated by HLA-C-restricted CMV-specific TCR beta clonotypes.

The clonotype was recovered from a human donor in good health (CMV status not recorded). Some clones in this sample may be carry-over from other donors' samples. The chain links TRBV9 to TRBJ2-3; perhaps D is TRBD1 or TRBD2 (6 bases each). Sample: CD8+ T cells from cultured PBMCs, taken from culture after CMV antigen stimulation. CDR3 residues: CASSPGGGATDTQYF. As DNA, the CDR3 is TGTGCCAGCAGCCCCGGGGGCGGGGCCACAGATACGCAGTATTTT. The entire variable domain, with the rest obtained from reference TRBV9 and TRBJ2-3, is as follows: DSGVTQTPKHLITATGQRVTLRCSPRSGDLSVYWYQQSLDQGLQFLIQYYNGEERAKGNILERFSAQQFPDLHSELNLSSLELGDSALYFCASSPGGGATDTQYFGPGTRLTVL.